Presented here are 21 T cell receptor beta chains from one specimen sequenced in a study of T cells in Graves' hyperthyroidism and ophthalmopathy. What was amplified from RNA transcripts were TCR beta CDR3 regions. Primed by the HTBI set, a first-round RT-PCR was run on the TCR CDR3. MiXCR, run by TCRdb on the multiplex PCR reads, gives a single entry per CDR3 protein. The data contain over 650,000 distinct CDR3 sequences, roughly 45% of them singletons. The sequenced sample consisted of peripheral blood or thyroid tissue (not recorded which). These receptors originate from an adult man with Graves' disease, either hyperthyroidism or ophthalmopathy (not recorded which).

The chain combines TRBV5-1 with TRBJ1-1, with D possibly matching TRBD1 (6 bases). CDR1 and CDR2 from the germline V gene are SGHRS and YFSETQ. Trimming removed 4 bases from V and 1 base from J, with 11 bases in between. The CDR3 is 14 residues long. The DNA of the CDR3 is TGCGCCAGCAGCCGAGCACAGGGGAACACTGAAGCTTTCTTT. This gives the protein CASSRAQGNTEAFF.

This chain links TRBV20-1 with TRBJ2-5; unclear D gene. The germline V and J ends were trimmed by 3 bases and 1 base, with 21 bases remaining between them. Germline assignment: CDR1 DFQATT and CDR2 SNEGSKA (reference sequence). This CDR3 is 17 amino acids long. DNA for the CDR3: TGCAGTGCTAGGCATTTCGATCAGACCTCCACCCAAGAGACCCAGTACTTC. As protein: CSARHFDQTSTQETQYF.

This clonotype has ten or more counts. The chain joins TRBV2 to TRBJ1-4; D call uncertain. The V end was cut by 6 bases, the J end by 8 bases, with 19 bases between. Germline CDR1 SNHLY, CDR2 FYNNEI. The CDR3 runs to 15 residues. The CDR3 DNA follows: TGTGCCAGCAGCGTAGTCAATCCGAGATCGGAAAAACTGTTTTTT. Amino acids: CASSVVNPRSEKLFF.

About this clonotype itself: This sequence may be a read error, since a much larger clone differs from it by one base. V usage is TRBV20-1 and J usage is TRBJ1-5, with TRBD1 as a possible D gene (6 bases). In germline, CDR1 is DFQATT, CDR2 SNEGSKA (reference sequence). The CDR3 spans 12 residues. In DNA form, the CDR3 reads TGCAGTGCTACCGATACAGGACAGCTCCAGCATTTT. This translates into CSATDTGQLQHF.

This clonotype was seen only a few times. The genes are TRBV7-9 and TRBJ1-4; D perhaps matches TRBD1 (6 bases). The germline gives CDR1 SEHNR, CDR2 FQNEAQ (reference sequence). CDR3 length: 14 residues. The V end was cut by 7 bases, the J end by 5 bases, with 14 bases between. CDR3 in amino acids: CASNRGGTNEKLFF. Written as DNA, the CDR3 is TGTGCCAGCAACCGGGGCGGGACAAATGAAAAACTGTTTTTT. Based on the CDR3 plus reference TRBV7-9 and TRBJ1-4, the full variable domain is DTGVSQNPRHKITKRGQNVTFRCDPISEHNRLYWYRQTLGQGPEFLTYFQNEAQLEKSRLLSDRFSAERPKGSFSTLEIQRTEQGDSAMYLCASNRGGTNEKLFFGSGTQLSVL.

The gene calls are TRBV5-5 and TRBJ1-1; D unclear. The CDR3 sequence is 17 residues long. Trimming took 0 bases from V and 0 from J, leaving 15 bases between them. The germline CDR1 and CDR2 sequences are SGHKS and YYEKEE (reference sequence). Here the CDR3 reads CASSLGAGVNMNTEAFF. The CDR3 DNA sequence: TGTGCCAGCAGCTTGGGGGCCGGGGTGAACATGAACACTGAAGCTTTCTTT.

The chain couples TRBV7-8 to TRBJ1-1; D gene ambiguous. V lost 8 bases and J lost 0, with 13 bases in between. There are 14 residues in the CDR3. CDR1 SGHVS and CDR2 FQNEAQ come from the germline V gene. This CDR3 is CASGLTEMNTEAFF. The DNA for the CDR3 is TGTGCCAGCGGATTGACTGAAATGAACACTGAAGCTTTCTTT.

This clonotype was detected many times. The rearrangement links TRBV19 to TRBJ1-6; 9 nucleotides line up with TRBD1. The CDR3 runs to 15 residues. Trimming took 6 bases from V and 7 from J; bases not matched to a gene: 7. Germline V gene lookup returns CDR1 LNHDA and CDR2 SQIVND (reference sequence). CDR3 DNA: TGTGCCAGTAGGGCGCCGGGACAGGGAAATTCACCCCTCCACTTT. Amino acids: CASRAPGQGNSPLHF.

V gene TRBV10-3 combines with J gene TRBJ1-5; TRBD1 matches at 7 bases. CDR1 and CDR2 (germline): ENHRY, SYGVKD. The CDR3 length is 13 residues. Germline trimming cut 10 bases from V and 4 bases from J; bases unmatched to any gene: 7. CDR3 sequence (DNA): TGTGCCACCGGGACAGATCCGAATCAGCCCCAGCATTTT. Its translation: CATGTDPNQPQHF.

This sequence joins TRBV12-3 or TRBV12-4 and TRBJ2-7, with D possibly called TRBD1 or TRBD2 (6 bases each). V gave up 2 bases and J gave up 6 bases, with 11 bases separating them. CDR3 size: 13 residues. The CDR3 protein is CASSLMGGVEQYF. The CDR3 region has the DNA TGTGCCAGCAGTTTAATGGGGGGCGTCGAGCAGTACTTC.

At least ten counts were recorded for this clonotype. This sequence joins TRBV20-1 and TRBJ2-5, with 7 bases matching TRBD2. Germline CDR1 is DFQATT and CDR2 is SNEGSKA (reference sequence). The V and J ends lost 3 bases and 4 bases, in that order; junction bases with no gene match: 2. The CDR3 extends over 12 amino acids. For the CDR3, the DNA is TGCAGTGCTAGTTGGGGGGGAGAGACCCAGTACTTC. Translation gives CSASWGGETQYF.

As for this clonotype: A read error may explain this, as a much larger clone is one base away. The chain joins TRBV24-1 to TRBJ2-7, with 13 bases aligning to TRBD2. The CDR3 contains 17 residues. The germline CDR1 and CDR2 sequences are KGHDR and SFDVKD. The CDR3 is CASSPLRTSGSTYEQYF. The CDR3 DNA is TGTGCCAGCAGTCCCCTACGGACTAGCGGGAGTACCTACGAGCAGTACTTC.

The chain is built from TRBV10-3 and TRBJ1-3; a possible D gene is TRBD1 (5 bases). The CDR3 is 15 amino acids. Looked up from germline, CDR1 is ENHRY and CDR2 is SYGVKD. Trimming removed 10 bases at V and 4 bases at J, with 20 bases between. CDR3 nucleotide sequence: TGTGCCAGCATTGGGACTGTGATGGTAGGAAACACCATATATTTT. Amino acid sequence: CASIGTVMVGNTIYF.

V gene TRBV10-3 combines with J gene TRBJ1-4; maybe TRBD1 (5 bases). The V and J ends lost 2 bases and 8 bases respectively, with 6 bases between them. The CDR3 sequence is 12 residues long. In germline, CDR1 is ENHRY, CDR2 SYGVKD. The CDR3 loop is CAISEGGEKLFF. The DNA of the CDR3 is TGTGCCATCAGTGAGGGGGGAGAAAAACTGTTTTTT.

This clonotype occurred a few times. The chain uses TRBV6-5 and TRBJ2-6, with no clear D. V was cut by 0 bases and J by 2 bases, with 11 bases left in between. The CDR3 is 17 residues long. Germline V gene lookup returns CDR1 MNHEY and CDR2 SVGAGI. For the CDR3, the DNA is TGTGCCAGCAGTTACTCGTTGGTTGGGGCTGGGGCCAACGTCCTGACTTTC. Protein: CASSYSLVGAGANVLTF.

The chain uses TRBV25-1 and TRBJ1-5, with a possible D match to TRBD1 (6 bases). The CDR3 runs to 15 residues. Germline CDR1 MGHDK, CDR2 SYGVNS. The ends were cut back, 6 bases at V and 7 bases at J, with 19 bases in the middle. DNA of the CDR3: TGTGCCAGCAGCCAGATCACTGGGGGCGGGCAGCCCCAGCATTTT. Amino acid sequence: CASSQITGGGQPQHF.

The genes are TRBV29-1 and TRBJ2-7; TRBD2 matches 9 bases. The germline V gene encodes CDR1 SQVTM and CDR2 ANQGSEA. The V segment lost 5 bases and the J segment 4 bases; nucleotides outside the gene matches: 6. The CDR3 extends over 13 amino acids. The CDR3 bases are TGCAGCGTTCAAGCGGGAGGATATTACGAGCAGTACTTC. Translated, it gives CSVQAGGYYEQYF.

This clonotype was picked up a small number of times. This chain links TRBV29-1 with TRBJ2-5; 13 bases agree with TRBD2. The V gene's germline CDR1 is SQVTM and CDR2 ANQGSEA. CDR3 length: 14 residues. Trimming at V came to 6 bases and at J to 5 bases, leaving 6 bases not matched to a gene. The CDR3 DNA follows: TGCAGCGTAAGGACTAGCGGGAGTTTGGAGACCCAGTACTTC. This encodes CSVRTSGSLETQYF.

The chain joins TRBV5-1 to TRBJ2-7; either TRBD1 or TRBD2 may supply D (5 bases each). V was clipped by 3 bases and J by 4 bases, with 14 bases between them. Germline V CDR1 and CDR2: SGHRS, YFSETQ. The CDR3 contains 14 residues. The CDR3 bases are TGCGCCAGCAGCTCCCGGGGCCGGAATTACGAGCAGTACTTC. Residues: CASSSRGRNYEQYF. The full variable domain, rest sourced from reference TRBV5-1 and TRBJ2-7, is KAGVTQTPRYLIKTRGQQVTLSCSPISGHRSVSWYQQTPGQGLQFLFEYFSETQRNKGNFPGRFSGRQFSNSRSEMNVSTLELGDSALYLCASSSRGRNYEQYFGPGTRLTVT.

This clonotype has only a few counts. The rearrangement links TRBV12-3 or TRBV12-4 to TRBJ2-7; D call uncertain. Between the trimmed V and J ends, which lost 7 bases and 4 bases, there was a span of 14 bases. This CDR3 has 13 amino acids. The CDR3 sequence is CASNPSGSYEQYF. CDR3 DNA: TGTGCCAGCAACCCCTCCGGTTCGTACGAGCAGTACTTC.

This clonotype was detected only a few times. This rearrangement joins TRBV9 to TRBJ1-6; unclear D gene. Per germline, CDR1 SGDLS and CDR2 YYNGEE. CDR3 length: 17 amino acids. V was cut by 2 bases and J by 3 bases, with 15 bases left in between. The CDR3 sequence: CASSVGGVRNYNSPLHF. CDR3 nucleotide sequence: TGTGCCAGCAGCGTTGGTGGCGTAAGAAACTATAATTCACCCCTCCACTTT. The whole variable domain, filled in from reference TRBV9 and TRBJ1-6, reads DSGVTQTPKHLITATGQRVTLRCSPRSGDLSVYWYQQSLDQGLQFLIQYYNGEERAKGNILERFSAQQFPDLHSELNLSSLELGDSALYFCASSVGGVRNYNSPLHFGNGTRLTVT.